This paragraph covers one T cell receptor (beta chain) sequence. What it recognizes is unknown. This entry is derived from a study of T cells in localized non-small cell lung cancer. TCRdb's table, derived via immunoSEQ multiplex PCR, lists solely in-frame clones and lacks some. This repertoire shows about 13,000 clones, 86% found once; its top ten account for less than 75%. Study-wide findings and caveats: For the top 100 tumor clones, a median about 50 also appeared in adjacent lung. Investigators sequenced only a single tumor region, leaving heterogeneity possible. Tumor showed lower T cell clonality than uninvolved adjacent lung, where it was highest.

The origin of this receptor is a male donor aged 60 or over with stage III lung adenocarcinoma. This sample comprised peripheral blood, obtained before any cancer treatment.

As DNA, the CDR3 is TGCGCCAGCAGCTCCCAGGGAGACTATGGCTACACCTTC. Translation: CASSSQGDYGYTF. This chain uses TRBV5-1 with TRBJ1-2, with D perhaps TRBD1 (5 bases). Germline loops: CDR1 SGHRS, CDR2 YFSETQ. The CDR3 extends over 13 amino acids. V shed 3 bases and J shed 3 bases, with 9 bases lying between them.